This is a list of T cell receptor beta chains from one sample in a study of long-term antiretroviral therapy in people with HIV. Only in-frame clones appear in the TCRdb table, and some are missing; sequencing was by immunoSEQ multiplex PCR. The sample has 20,000 to 25,000 clones; over 75% are singletons. The material sequenced was unsorted PBMCs, taken 2.6 years after starting antiretroviral therapy. These receptors originate from a woman aged 50 to 65 with HIV. CDR3s include the opening cysteine and the closing phenylalanine or tryptophan. The D gene is left open where the match is weak. A row's size may be missing; if present it is once, few, many or a size class.

v_gene	abundance	j_gene	d_gene	CDR3aa	CDR3nt
TRBV6-1	NA	TRBJ2-2	NA	CATIWRGEGTGELFF	TGTGCCACTATCTGGAGGGGTGAAGGCACCGGGGAGCTGTTTTTT
TRBV19	NA	TRBJ1-2	NA	CASNHQGDPYGYTF	TGTGCCAGTAACCATCAGGGAGATCCTTATGGCTACACCTTC
TRBV28	NA	TRBJ2-3	NA	CASSLRGASTDTQYF	TGTGCCAGCAGCCTTCGGGGGGCAAGCACAGATACGCAGTATTTT
TRBV9	few	TRBJ1-1	NA	CASSEIPGLNTEAFF	TGTGCCAGCAGCGAGATACCAGGATTGAACACTGAAGCTTTCTTT
TRBV28	NA	TRBJ2-1	NA	CASSSLGTNNEQFF	TGTGCCAGCAGTTCTTTAGGAACCAACAATGAGCAGTTCTTC
TRBV28	NA	TRBJ2-5	TRBD1	CASSLTGGLSQETQYF	TGTGCCAGCAGTCTAACAGGGGGTCTGAGCCAAGAGACCCAGTACTTC
TRBV5-1	NA	TRBJ2-5	NA	CASSLGQPGETQYF	TGCGCCAGCAGCTTAGGACAGCCAGGGGAGACCCAGTACTTC
TRBV6-1	NA	TRBJ2-1	NA	CASSEQGVSRGEQFF	TGTGCCAGCAGTGAGCAGGGCGTAAGTAGGGGTGAGCAGTTCTTC
TRBV15	NA	TRBJ1-5	NA	CATSSPKDTNQPQHF	TGTGCCACCAGCTCCCCAAAGGATACGAATCAGCCCCAGCATTTT
TRBV4-1	few	TRBJ1-2	NA	CASSQDREGGHGYTF	TGCGCCAGCAGCCAAGACAGAGAGGGGGGGCATGGCTACACCTTC
TRBV4-2	NA	TRBJ2-1	NA	CASSPNRNEQFF	TGTGCCAGCAGCCCCAATCGAAATGAGCAGTTCTTC
TRBV5-1	NA	TRBJ1-1	TRBD1	CASRTGNPDTEAFF	TGCGCCAGCAGGACAGGGAATCCCGACACTGAAGCTTTCTTT
TRBV9	NA	TRBJ2-2	NA	CASSVLAGELFF	TGTGCCAGCAGCGTATTGGCAGGGGAGCTGTTTTTT
TRBV18	NA	TRBJ2-5	NA	CASSPLETQYF	TGTGCCAGCTCACCCTTGGAGACCCAGTACTTC
TRBV6-5	NA	TRBJ1-2	NA	CASSYRVLDYGYTF	TGTGCCAGCAGTTACAGGGTTCTCGACTATGGCTACACCTTC
TRBV18	NA	TRBJ2-1	TRBD2	CASSPRTSGSSYNEQFF	TGTGCCAGCTCACCCAGGACTAGCGGGAGCTCCTACAATGAGCAGTTCTTC
TRBV5-6	NA	TRBJ2-5	TRBD1	CASSLPDRAQETQYF	TGTGCCAGCAGCTTACCGGACAGGGCCCAAGAGACCCAGTACTTC
TRBV25-1	NA	TRBJ1-1	TRBD1	CASSESIGDSREAFF	TGTGCCAGCAGTGAGTCGATTGGGGACAGCCGTGAAGCTTTCTTT
TRBV27	NA	TRBJ2-2	NA	CASSTGSGELFF	TGTGCCAGCAGTACAGGGAGCGGGGAGCTGTTTTTT
TRBV4-2	NA	TRBJ2-1	NA	CASSQSGLDYNEQFF	TGTGCCAGCAGCCAATCGGGGCTGGATTACAATGAGCAGTTCTTC
TRBV6-5	NA	TRBJ1-5	NA	CASSLNRLTQPQHF	TGTGCCAGCAGTCTCAACCGACTCACTCAGCCCCAGCATTTT
TRBV15	NA	TRBJ2-1	TRBD2	CATSSLLAGAGGEQFF	TGTGCCACCAGCAGTTTACTAGCGGGAGCAGGCGGTGAGCAGTTCTTC
TRBV18	NA	TRBJ1-2	TRBD1	CASSPGTDNYGYTF	TGTGCCAGCTCACCGGGGACAGATAACTATGGCTACACCTTC
TRBV18	NA	TRBJ1-5	NA	CASSTGSNQPQHF	TGTGCCAGCTCAACGGGGTCCAATCAGCCCCAGCATTTT
TRBV5-1	NA	TRBJ2-3	NA	CASSLTTDTQYF	TGCGCCAGCAGCTTGACTACAGATACGCAGTATTTT
TRBV4-1	NA	TRBJ2-3	TRBD2	CASSLLAGAIPDTQYF	TGCGCCAGCAGCCTCTTAGCGGGAGCGATCCCAGATACGCAGTATTTT
TRBV29-1	NA	TRBJ2-3	NA	CSVGTRSTDTQYF	TGCAGCGTTGGTACTCGTAGCACAGATACGCAGTATTTT
TRBV29-1	NA	TRBJ2-2	NA	CSVRNTGELFF	TGCAGCGTTCGGAACACCGGGGAGCTGTTTTTT
TRBV5-1	NA	TRBJ2-3	NA	CASSFNGGELDTQYF	TGCGCCAGCAGCTTTAATGGGGGAGAATTAGATACGCAGTATTTT
TRBV20-1	NA	TRBJ2-1	NA	CSATRGHEQFF	TGCAGTGCTACTAGAGGTCATGAGCAGTTCTTC
TRBV20-1	NA	TRBJ2-1	NA	CSASLEGEQFF	TGCAGTGCTAGCTTAGAGGGTGAGCAGTTCTTC
TRBV5-1	NA	TRBJ2-7	TRBD2	CASSLSTSGNYEQYF	TGCGCCAGCAGCTTGTCGACTAGCGGAAACTACGAGCAGTACTTC
TRBV6-6	NA	TRBJ1-1	NA	CASSSVGGNTEAFF	TGTGCCAGCAGTTCCGTTGGGGGGAACACTGAAGCTTTCTTT
TRBV2	NA	TRBJ2-5	TRBD2	CASSVVVAGGEETQYF	TGTGCCAGCAGTGTGGTGGTAGCGGGAGGAGAAGAGACCCAGTACTTC
TRBV4-2	few	TRBJ2-7	TRBD2	CASSQESGSSSYEQYF	TGTGCCAGCAGCCAAGAGAGCGGGAGTAGCTCCTACGAGCAGTACTTC
TRBV28	NA	TRBJ2-1	TRBD1	CASSIDRDNEQFF	TGTGCCAGCAGTATCGACAGGGACAATGAGCAGTTCTTC
TRBV19	NA	TRBJ2-1	NA	CASRVGMGSYNEQFF	TGTGCCAGTAGGGTGGGGATGGGCTCCTACAATGAGCAGTTCTTC
TRBV9	NA	TRBJ2-2	NA	CASSVREWNGELFF	TGTGCCAGCAGCGTGAGGGAGTGGAACGGGGAGCTGTTTTTT